This TCR beta chain was sequenced in a study of T cell repertoires in cytomegalovirus infection. Overall study: CMV epitopes used comprised recently identified HLA-C-restricted ones and well-studied HLA-B-restricted ones. CMV infection and matching HLA type were both indicated by public TCR beta signatures.

There are a few counts of this clonotype. Its antigen remains unidentified. Regarding the study as a whole: Carriers of CMV and the relevant HLA type were discriminated by public TCR beta frequency. CMV-specific HLA-C-restricted TCR beta clonotypes dominated the ex vivo response.

The length of the CDR3 is 14 residues. V lost 9 bases to trimming and J lost 2 bases; unmatched junction nucleotides: 9. TCRdb fed the reads into MiXCR, producing one record per CDR3 protein. This repertoire shows 550,000 to 700,000 distinct CDR3 sequences, almost 40% found once; its top ten account for 48%. This rearrangement joins TRBV12-3 or TRBV12-4 to TRBJ1-1; 7 bases match TRBD1. This receptor was identified in a human donor in good health (CMV status not recorded). Some clones in this sample may be carry-over from other donors' samples. Here the sequenced sample was cultured PBMCs, taken from culture after CMV antigen stimulation. CDR3 protein: CASGPGGTNTEAFF. CDR3 bases: TGTGCCAGTGGCCCAGGGGGTACTAACACTGAAGCTTTCTTT.